This T cell receptor (beta chain) comes out of a study of T cells after yellow fever vaccination. Study results and caveats: A weaker but faster secondary response was observed, peaking on day 5 versus 15.

This clonotype was recorded at least ten times. Its antigen is still unknown. Per the germline V gene, CDR1 is ENHRY and CDR2 is SYGVKD. With 2 bases removed from V and 3 bases from J, the gap between germline ends came to 7 bases. The CDR3 totals 13 residues. TCR cDNA was made by 5'RACE template switching, adding a universal primer site and UMIs. TCRdb itself ran the 5' RACE reads through MiXCR, one entry per CDR3 protein. The sample lists approximately 180,000 distinct CDR3 sequences, approximately 6.2% occurring once. The receptor was isolated from a man between 18 and 29 years old who received the YFV17D yellow fever vaccine. The chain couples TRBV10-3 to TRBJ1-2, with no clear D. The sequencing used CD4+ T cells sorted from PBMCs, collected on the day of the first yellow fever vaccination. CDR3 DNA: TGTGCCATCAGTGAGAAGTCTCACTATGGCTACACCTTC. It encodes CAISEKSHYGYTF.